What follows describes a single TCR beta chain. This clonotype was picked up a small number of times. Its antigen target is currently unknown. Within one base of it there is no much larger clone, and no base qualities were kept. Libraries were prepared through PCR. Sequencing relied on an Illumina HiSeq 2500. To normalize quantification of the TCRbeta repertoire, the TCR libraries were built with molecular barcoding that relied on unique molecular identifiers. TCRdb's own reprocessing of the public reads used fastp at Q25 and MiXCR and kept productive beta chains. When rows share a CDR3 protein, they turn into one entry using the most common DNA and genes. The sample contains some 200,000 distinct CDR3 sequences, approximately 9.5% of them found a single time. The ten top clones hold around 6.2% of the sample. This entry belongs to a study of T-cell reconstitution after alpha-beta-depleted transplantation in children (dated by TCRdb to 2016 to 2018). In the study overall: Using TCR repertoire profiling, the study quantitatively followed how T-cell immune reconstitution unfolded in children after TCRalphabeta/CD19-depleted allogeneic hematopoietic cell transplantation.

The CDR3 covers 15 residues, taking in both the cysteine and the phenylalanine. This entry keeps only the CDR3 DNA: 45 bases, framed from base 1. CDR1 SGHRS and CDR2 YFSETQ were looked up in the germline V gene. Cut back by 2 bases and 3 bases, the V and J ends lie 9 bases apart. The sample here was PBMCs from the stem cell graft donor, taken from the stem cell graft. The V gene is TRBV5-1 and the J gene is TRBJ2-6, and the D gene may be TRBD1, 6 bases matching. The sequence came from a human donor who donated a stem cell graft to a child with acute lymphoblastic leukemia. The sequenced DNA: TGCGCCAGCAGCTTCGAGGGGGTTGGGGCCAACGTCCTGACTTTC. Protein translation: CASSFEGVGANVLTF.